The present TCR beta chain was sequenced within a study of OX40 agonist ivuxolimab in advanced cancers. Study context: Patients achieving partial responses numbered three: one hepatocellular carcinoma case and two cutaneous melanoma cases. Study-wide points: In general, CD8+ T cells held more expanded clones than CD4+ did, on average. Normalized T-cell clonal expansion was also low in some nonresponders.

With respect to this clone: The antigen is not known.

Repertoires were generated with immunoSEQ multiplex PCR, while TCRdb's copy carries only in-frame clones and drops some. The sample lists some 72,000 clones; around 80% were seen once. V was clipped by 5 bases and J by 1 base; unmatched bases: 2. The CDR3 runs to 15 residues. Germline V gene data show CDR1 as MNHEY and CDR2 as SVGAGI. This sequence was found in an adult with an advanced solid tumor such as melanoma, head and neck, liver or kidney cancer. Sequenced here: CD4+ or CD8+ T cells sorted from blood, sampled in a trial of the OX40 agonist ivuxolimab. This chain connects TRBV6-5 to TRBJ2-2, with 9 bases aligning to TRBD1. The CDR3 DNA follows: TGTGCCAGCAGTCAGACAGGGGGGAACACCGGGGAGCTGTTTTTT. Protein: CASSQTGGNTGELFF.